This record looks at one T cell receptor beta chain sequence and its context. Original processing methods: Reference gene primer amplification in the assay estimated nucleated cell counts. Assay used: immunoSEQ multiplex PCR; TCRdb lists only in-frame clones, some missing. That table furnishes V, J and clone size, whereas the DNA furnished D and trimming. This sample has 200,000 to 250,000 clones, with around four fifths found just once. There are 15 residues in the CDR3. V lost 5 bases and J lost 1; bases outside the gene matches: 7. Germline values: CDR1 MDHEN, CDR2 SYDVKM. The data originate from a study of blood T cell repertoires in COVID-19.

This sequence joins TRBV28 and TRBJ2-7; 8 bases fit TRBD1. The receptor was isolated from a woman older than 75 with COVID-19, enrolled during active disease. Material for sequencing was peripheral blood. The CDR3 protein is CASSRGTGSSYEQYF. The CDR3 coding sequence is TGTGCCAGCAGTCGCGGGACAGGTTCATCCTACGAGCAGTACTTC.